This T cell receptor (beta chain) is from a study of OX40 agonist ivuxolimab in advanced cancers. Germline V gives CDR1 DFQATT, CDR2 SNEGSKA (reference sequence). The CDR3 runs to 9 residues. V was cut by 7 bases and J by 4 bases, with 4 bases left in between. Here immunoSEQ multiplex PCR was the method, and the copy in TCRdb shows in-frame clones only, minus some. This sample has roughly 62,000 clones, with more than 75% found just once. The material was CD4+ or CD8+ T cells sorted from blood, obtained in a trial of the OX40 agonist ivuxolimab. The genes are TRBV20-1 and TRBJ1-2, with D unclear. The clonotype was recovered from an adult with an advanced solid tumor such as melanoma, head and neck, liver or kidney cancer. The CDR3 bases are TGCAGTGGGCCCTATGGCTACACCTTC. It encodes CSGPYGYTF.